Shown below are 30 T cell receptor beta chains from a single sample sequenced in a study of neoadjuvant anti-PD-1 for oral cavity cancer. Some clones are missing from TCRdb's copy, which holds only in-frame ones; the method was immunoSEQ multiplex PCR. The table has tens of thousands of clones, around four fifths seen once. The specimen comprised PBMCs, sampled before nivolumab (anti-PD-1) treatment. The receptors derive from a person between 40 and 79 years old with oral cavity squamous cell carcinoma.

V is TRBV21-1 and J is TRBJ2-4; whether TRBD1, the table's D call, matches the DNA was not checked. TRBV21-1 is a listed pseudogene. The CDR3 covers 16 residues. The CDR3 spells CASSKETAVAKNIQYF. DNA of the CDR3: TGTGCCAGCAGCAAAGAGACAGCTGTAGCCAAAAACATTCAGTACTTC.

This chain links TRBV29-1 with TRBJ1-2; D gene uncertain. V lost 5 bases and J lost 8, with 21 bases in between. This CDR3 has 14 residues. From germline, CDR1 is SQVTM and CDR2 ANQGSEA. CDR3 sequence: CSVRQENSLRGYTF. The CDR3 DNA reads TGCAGCGTTAGGCAGGAAAATAGTCTGCGAGGCTACACCTTC.

V and J are TRBV6-4 and TRBJ2-1; 11 nucleotides align to TRBD2. Germline lookup yields CDR1 MRHNA and CDR2 SNTAGT. There are 16 residues in the CDR3. Trimming at V came to 6 bases and at J to 2 bases, leaving 6 bases not matched to a gene. This CDR3 reads CASSARLAGTYNEQFF. The CDR3 DNA reads TGTGCCAGCAGCGCCCGACTAGCGGGAACCTACAATGAGCAGTTCTTC.

The gene calls are TRBV21-1 and TRBJ1-2. TRBV21-1 is designated a pseudogene. The CDR3 is 16 amino acids. The CDR3 region has the DNA TGTGCCAGCAGCAAACGCCCCCGGACGCTAAACTATGGCTACACCTTC. As protein: CASSKRPRTLNYGYTF.

The chain uses TRBV18 and TRBJ2-3; no definite D call. The CDR3 length is 15 residues. Trimming left V 1 base short and J 4 bases short, with 12 bases between. Germline values: CDR1 KGHSH, CDR2 LQKENI. The CDR3 region is CASSPRKQRADTQYF. The DNA for the CDR3 is TGTGCCAGCTCACCACGGAAACAGAGAGCAGATACGCAGTATTTT. The variable domain in full, with the rest retrieved from reference TRBV18 and TRBJ2-3, is NAGVMQNPRHLVRRRGQEARLRCSPMKGHSHVYWYRQLPEEGLKFMVYLQKENIIDESGMPKERFSAEFPKEGPSILRIQQVVRGDSAAYFCASSPRKQRADTQYFGPGTRLTVL.

The chain combines TRBV9 with TRBJ2-5; tentatively, D is TRBD2 (6 bases). The CDR3 extends over 15 amino acids. Germline V gene lookup returns CDR1 SGDLS and CDR2 YYNGEE. V lost 0 bases and J 4 bases, leaving 13 bases between the germline ends. The CDR3 coding sequence is TGTGCCAGCAGCGTAGACAATAGCGGACTAGAGACCCAGTACTTC. As protein: CASSVDNSGLETQYF.

The chain carries TRBV5-6 and TRBJ2-1; D is ambiguous. The CDR3 has 12 amino acids. Germline V CDR1 and CDR2: SGHDT, YYEEEE. With 3 bases removed from V and 2 bases from J, the gap between germline ends came to 3 bases. Written as DNA, the CDR3 is TGTGCCAGCAGCTGGGCCTACAATGAGCAGTTCTTC. Protein: CASSWAYNEQFF. Full variable domain (missing parts from reference TRBV5-6 and TRBJ2-1): DAGVTQSPTHLIKTRGQQVTLRCSPKSGHDTVSWYQQALGQGPQFIFQYYEEEERQRGNFPDRFSGHQFPNYSSELNVNALLLGDSALYLCASSWAYNEQFFGPGTRLTVL.

The chain couples TRBV5-4 to TRBJ1-4, with D hard to call. CDR1 SGHNT and CDR2 YYREEE come from the germline V gene (reference sequence). Trimming took off 0 bases at V and 1 base at J, with 13 bases between the two ends. The CDR3 contains 17 residues. Written as DNA, the CDR3 is TGTGCCAGCAGCTTGGCCGGTCAAGGGTTAACTAATGAAAAACTGTTTTTT. This codes for CASSLAGQGLTNEKLFF.

This clone showed up many times. This rearrangement joins TRBV6-6 to TRBJ1-2; D gene ambiguous. Germline lookup yields CDR1 MNHNY and CDR2 SVGAGI (reference sequence). This CDR3 is 15 amino acids long. V dropped 4 bases and J dropped 8 bases, with 20 bases sitting between them. The CDR3 DNA reads as TGTGCCAGCAGTTGGTCAGAAGAACGGAAAGGAGGCTACACCTTC. This encodes CASSWSEERKGGYTF.

This rearrangement joins TRBV6-5 to TRBJ2-1, with 7 nucleotides matching TRBD2. The CDR3 totals 15 residues. The V gene end was trimmed by 4 bases and the J gene end by 7 bases; junction bases not matched to a gene: 10. Germline loops: CDR1 MNHEY, CDR2 SVGAGI. The CDR3: CASSLEGGPSNEQFF. The CDR3, as DNA: TGTGCCAGCAGTTTGGAGGGAGGGCCCTCGAATGAGCAGTTCTTC.

This rearrangement joins TRBV27 to TRBJ2-7; perhaps TRBD1 as D (6 bases). The CDR3 contains 13 residues. V gave up 2 bases and J gave up 4 bases, with 9 bases separating them. CDR1 is MNHEY, CDR2 SMNVEV, per germline (reference sequence). CDR3 region: CASSLGQSYEQYF. DNA of the CDR3: TGTGCCAGCAGTTTAGGACAGTCTTACGAGCAGTACTTC.

The chain is built from TRBV5-4 and TRBJ1-1; weak D call: TRBD1 (5 bases). Trimming left V 1 base short and J 7 bases short, with 17 bases between. Germline loops: CDR1 SGHNT, CDR2 YYREEE (reference sequence). This CDR3 is 15 amino acids long. The CDR3 spells CASSLSQGRTSEAFF. CDR3 DNA: TGTGCCAGCAGCTTGAGTCAGGGCAGAACGAGTGAAGCTTTCTTT.

V and J are TRBV20-1 and TRBJ2-7; no clear D gene. The V end lost 2 bases, the J end lost 2 bases, and 1 base lay between the germline ends. The CDR3 extends over 10 amino acids. From germline, CDR1 is DFQATT and CDR2 SNEGSKA (reference sequence). The CDR3 DNA reads as TGCAGTGCTAGACCCTACGAGCAGTACTTC. It encodes CSARPYEQYF.

This sequence joins TRBV6-6 and TRBJ2-7, with TRBD1 as a possible D gene (5 bases). This CDR3 spans 13 amino acids. The V end was cut by 4 bases, the J end by 0 bases, with 7 bases between. Germline CDR1 is MNHNY and CDR2 is SVGAGI (reference sequence). The CDR3 nucleotides read TGTGCCAGCAGTTCAACAGGCTCCTACGAGCAGTACTTC. Its protein product is CASSSTGSYEQYF.

This chain links TRBV7-2 with TRBJ2-1, with 10 bases aligning to TRBD2. Per the germline V gene, CDR1 is SGHTA and CDR2 is FQGNSA. The J segment lost 2 bases and the V segment lost 7 bases, leaving 5 bases of the junction unmatched. The CDR3 loop spans 15 amino acids. CDR3 nucleotides: TGTGCCAGCATCTCAGGGACTAGCGCCTACAATGAGCAGTTCTTC. It yields the protein CASISGTSAYNEQFF.

V and J are TRBV6-6 and TRBJ2-7; TRBD1 agrees at 8 bases. The V gene end was trimmed by 6 bases and the J gene end by 0 bases; junction bases not matched to a gene: 4. Germline lookup yields CDR1 MNHNY and CDR2 SVGAGI (reference sequence). The CDR3 spans 14 residues. The CDR3 DNA reads as TGTGCCAGCAGGTGGACAGGGAGCTCCTACGAGCAGTACTTC. Its protein product is CASRWTGSSYEQYF.

The J gene is TRBJ2-1, the V gene TRBV6-1, with D unresolved. Trimming shortened V by 7 bases and J by 10 bases, and 11 bases separated the two germline ends. This CDR3 contains 11 residues. Germline CDR1 is MNHNS and CDR2 is SASEGT. The CDR3 DNA reads as TGTGCCAGCATCCAGGACGGAGAGCAGTTCTTC. Translating gives CASIQDGEQFF.

The chain carries TRBV28 and TRBJ1-6, with 9 bases identical to TRBD1. In germline, CDR1 is MDHEN, CDR2 SYDVKM. Unmatched junction bases numbered 13, after V lost 5 bases and J lost 14 bases. There are 15 residues in the CDR3. The CDR3 sequence is CASSPMGTGYVTLHF. For the CDR3, the DNA is TGTGCCAGCAGTCCGATGGGGACAGGGTATGTCACCCTCCACTTT.

The gene calls are TRBV15 and TRBJ2-2; 10 bases agree with TRBD1. The CDR3 length is 15 residues. V shed 5 bases and J 6 bases; nucleotides not matched to a gene: 6. Germline V gives CDR1 LNHNV, CDR2 YYDKDF (reference sequence). CDR3 region: CATSGRDRGSGELFF. CDR3 bases: TGTGCCACCAGCGGCCGGGACAGGGGATCCGGGGAGCTGTTTTTT.

This sequence joins TRBV5-6 and TRBJ1-5; D might be TRBD1 (6 bases). Germline lookup yields CDR1 SGHDT and CDR2 YYEEEE. The CDR3 is made up of 16 amino acids. V was clipped by 4 bases and J by 4 bases, with 18 bases between them. The CDR3 region is CASSLLHREPNQPQHF. CDR3 sequence (DNA): TGTGCCAGCAGCCTACTACACAGGGAGCCAAATCAGCCCCAGCATTTT.

Of note for this clone: Other DNA sequences in this sample translate to the same CDR3. This CDR3 is CASSENRDGELFF. As DNA, the CDR3 is TGTGCCAGCAGTGAAAACCGGGACGGGGAGCTGTTTTTT. The chain links TRBV2 to TRBJ2-2; a possible D gene is TRBD2 (5 bases). Per the germline V gene, CDR1 is SNHLY and CDR2 is FYNNEI. V lost 2 bases to trimming and J lost 7 bases, with 8 bases between them. The CDR3 is 13 amino acids. Supplemented by reference TRBV2 and TRBJ2-2, the full variable domain reads EPEVTQTPSHQVTQMGQEVILRCVPISNHLYFYWYRQILGQKVEFLVSFYNNEISEKSEIFDDQFSVERPDGSNFTLKIRSTKLEDSAMYFCASSENRDGELFFGEGSRLTVL.

This clone was counted once. The rearrangement links TRBV4-1 to TRBJ1-1; TRBD1 might be the D (5 bases). Germline lookup yields CDR1 MGHRA and CDR2 YSYEKL. The length of the CDR3 is 16 residues. The V end lost 4 bases, the J end lost 1 base, and 16 bases lay between the germline ends. The CDR3 DNA sequence: TGCGCCAGCAGCCCAACCGGGACGCCTTCGAACACTGAAGCTTTCTTT. Translating gives CASSPTGTPSNTEAFF.

The chain has TRBV19 and TRBJ1-2; TRBD1 matches at 9 bases. Losses at the gene ends were 6 bases for V and 4 bases for J; bases not matched to a gene: 12. The CDR3 contains 16 residues. Germline V lookup: CDR1 LNHDA, CDR2 SQIVND (reference sequence). The CDR3 bases are TGTGCCAGTAGCAAATGGAGTCTGACAGGGGGCTATGGCTACACCTTC. It yields the protein CASSKWSLTGGYGYTF. Full variable domain (rest looked up from reference TRBV19 and TRBJ1-2): DGGITQSPKYLFRKEGQNVTLSCEQNLNHDAMYWYRQDPGQGLRLIYYSQIVNDFQKGDIAEGYSVSREKKESFPLTVTSAQKNPTAFYLCASSKWSLTGGYGYTFGSGTRLTVV.

The rearrangement joins TRBV6-5 to TRBJ1-2; no firm D call. This CDR3 region has 13 residues. Per germline, CDR1 MNHEY and CDR2 SVGAGI. Trimming removed 6 bases at V and 7 bases at J, with 15 bases between. This chain's CDR3 is CASRISQESGYTF. The CDR3 bases are TGTGCCAGCAGAATCTCCCAGGAATCTGGCTACACCTTC.

The chain recombines TRBV30 with TRBJ1-6; D is uncertain. Germline CDR1 GTSNPN, CDR2 SVGIG (reference sequence). The CDR3 runs 18 residues. Between the trimmed V and J ends, which lost 3 bases and 6 bases, there was a span of 24 bases. CDR3: CAWSPRASRGGSNSPLHF. The CDR3 coding sequence is TGTGCCTGGAGCCCCCGGGCTTCGCGGGGAGGGAGTAATTCACCCCTCCACTTT.

V usage is TRBV10-2 and J usage is TRBJ1-1; D uncertain. The length of the CDR3 is 12 residues. Per the germline V gene, CDR1 is WSHSY and CDR2 is SAAADI. Trimming stripped 2 bases from V and 1 base from J, with 2 bases between. CDR3 region: CASSERNTEAFF. CDR3 DNA sequence: TGCGCCAGCAGTGAGAGGAACACTGAAGCTTTCTTT.

The chain employs TRBV4-2 and TRBJ1-5; 9 bases are shared with TRBD1. Losses at the gene ends were 4 bases for V and 4 bases for J; bases not matched to a gene: 5. The CDR3 totals 15 residues. The germline V gene encodes CDR1 LGHNA and CDR2 YNFKEQ. CDR3 DNA: TGTGCCAGCAGCCGCACCGGGACAGGGAATCAGCCCCAGCATTTT. This codes for CASSRTGTGNQPQHF.

V is TRBV7-8 and J is TRBJ1-1, with 8 positions matching TRBD1. Unmatched junction bases numbered 4, after V lost 3 bases and J lost 1 base. This CDR3 is built from 15 residues. Germline CDR1 SGHVS, CDR2 FQNEAQ. The CDR3 is CASSLTGDQNTEAFF. The CDR3 DNA reads TGTGCCAGCAGCTTGACAGGGGACCAGAACACTGAAGCTTTCTTT.

This rearrangement joins TRBV28 to TRBJ1-5; tentatively, D is TRBD1 (6 bases). The CDR3 is made up of 14 amino acids. Germline CDR1 is MDHEN and CDR2 is SYDVKM. Trimming took 2 bases from V and 6 from J, leaving 11 bases between them. CDR3 loop: CASSLEGEAQPQHF. CDR3 bases: TGTGCCAGCAGTTTAGAGGGGGAGGCTCAGCCCCAGCATTTT.

To note about this clone: Germline and junction disagree at one end, which may indicate a read error. The gene calls are TRBV29-1 and TRBJ1-5; D is perhaps TRBD1 (5 bases). The CDR3 consists of 10 residues. Germline V gene data show CDR1 as SQVTM and CDR2 as ANQGSEA. CDR3 amino acids: CRGSNQPQHF. CDR3 coding DNA: TGTAGGGGTAGCAATCAGCCCCAGCATTTT.